A single sample is the source of the 15 T cell receptor beta chains below, sequenced in a study of patients and donors after allogeneic stem cell transplantation. TCRdb re-called the RT-PCR reads with MiXCR, one entry per CDR3 protein. The data show some 200,000 distinct CDR3 sequences, roughly two fifths seen once. The specimen sequenced was blood, either unsorted or a sorted T cell fraction (not recorded which). These receptors originate from a human donor who was either an allogeneic HSCT recipient or a stem cell or donor lymphocyte infusion donor (not recorded which). It is not recorded whose cells these are; they may come from a transplant donor.

J is TRBJ2-3 and V is TRBV7-8; TRBD2 matches 13 bases. Germline lookup yields CDR1 SGHVS and CDR2 FQNEAQ. This CDR3 has 17 amino acids. J lost 6 bases, V lost 0 bases, and 6 bases had no gene match. This chain's CDR3 is CASSLALGLAGVDTQYF. DNA of the CDR3: TGTGCCAGCAGCTTAGCTTTAGGACTAGCGGGAGTGGATACGCAGTATTTT.

The genes are TRBV6-5 and TRBJ1-1, with D hard to call. Between the trimmed V and J ends, which lost 1 base and 5 bases, there was a span of 20 bases. The germline CDR1 and CDR2 sequences are MNHEY and SVGAGI. This CDR3 contains 17 residues. This chain's CDR3 is CASSYFAPNVGTTEAFF. The CDR3 region has the DNA TGTGCCAGCAGTTACTTTGCCCCAAACGTGGGCACAACTGAAGCTTTCTTT.

The chain is built from TRBV12-3 or TRBV12-4 and TRBJ2-7; the match to TRBD2 covers 10 bases. V was pared by 6 bases and J by 4 bases, with 9 bases of the junction left unmatched. This CDR3 spans 15 amino acids. In DNA, the CDR3 is TGTGCCAGCAGACTAGCGGGAACATCTGGTTACGAGCAGTACTTC. It encodes CASRLAGTSGYEQYF.

The rearrangement joins TRBV7-9 to TRBJ1-1; D call uncertain. Looked up from germline, CDR1 is SEHNR and CDR2 is FQNEAQ (reference sequence). Trimming cost V 2 bases and J 6 bases, with 10 bases left between them. CDR3 size: 13 residues. CDR3 loop: CASSLLRSSEAFF. The CDR3 region has the DNA TGTGCCAGCAGCTTACTCAGGTCATCTGAAGCTTTCTTT.

The V and J genes are TRBV5-1 and TRBJ2-7; maybe TRBD1 (6 bases). The germline V and J ends were trimmed by 4 bases and 6 bases, with 11 bases remaining between them. The CDR3 is 12 residues long. Germline lookup yields CDR1 SGHRS and CDR2 YFSETQ. CDR3 residues: CASSVTGTEQYF. Written as DNA, the CDR3 is TGCGCCAGCAGCGTAACAGGGACCGAGCAGTACTTC. Full variable domain (remainder filled in from reference TRBV5-1 and TRBJ2-7): KAGVTQTPRYLIKTRGQQVTLSCSPISGHRSVSWYQQTPGQGLQFLFEYFSETQRNKGNFPGRFSGRQFSNSRSEMNVSTLELGDSALYLCASSVTGTEQYFGPGTRLTVT.

This clonotype has only a few counts. The chain has TRBV7-2 and TRBJ2-2; TRBD2 matches at 8 bases. Germline CDR1 reads SGHTA; CDR2 reads FQGNSA. This CDR3 has 13 amino acids. The V gene end was trimmed by 6 bases and the J gene end by 6 bases; junction bases not matched to a gene: 3. CDR3 bases: TGTGCCAGCAGTGGACTAGCAGCCGGGGAGCTGTTTTTT. It specifies CASSGLAAGELFF.

This clonotype was observed many times. The rearrangement links TRBV7-2 to TRBJ2-5; D is undetermined. V lost 1 base and J 3 bases, leaving 3 bases between the germline ends. The CDR3 totals 12 residues. In germline, CDR1 is SGHTA, CDR2 FQGNSA. CDR3 DNA: TGTGCCAGCAGCTTAGGGGAAGAGACCCAGTACTTC. Encoded protein: CASSLGEETQYF.

This clonotype was counted between two and nine times. The chain combines TRBV29-1 with TRBJ2-7; possible D gene TRBD1, 5 bases. From germline, CDR1 is SQVTM and CDR2 ANQGSEA. Between the trimmed V and J ends, which lost 6 bases and 0 bases, there was a span of 15 bases. The CDR3 covers 14 residues. The CDR3 DNA is TGCAGCGTGGCACAGGATCTGAGCTCCTACGAGCAGTACTTC. It yields the protein CSVAQDLSSYEQYF.

The chain employs TRBV12-3 or TRBV12-4 and TRBJ1-2; D gene unclear. Deletions cut 8 bases from V and 6 bases from J, with 22 bases between. The CDR3 is made up of 15 amino acids. The CDR3 DNA sequence: TGTGCCAGCTCCCCTCACGGCCTTCCTTACGATGGCTACACCTTC. Translation gives CASSPHGLPYDGYTF.

This clonotype occurred a few times. The chain employs TRBV14 and TRBJ1-1; D may be TRBD1 (5 bases). The ends were cut back, 2 bases at V and 8 bases at J, with 15 bases in the middle. Per germline, CDR1 SGHDN and CDR2 FVKESK. The CDR3 runs 14 residues. CDR3 sequence: CASSQQLRSGEAFF. The CDR3 DNA reads TGTGCCAGCAGCCAACAACTTAGATCAGGGGAAGCTTTCTTT. The variable domain in full, completed from reference TRBV14 and TRBJ1-1, reads EAGVTQFPSHSVIEKGQTVTLRCDPISGHDNLYWYRRVMGKEIKFLLHFVKESKQDESGMPNNRFLAERTGGTYSTLKVQPAELEDSGVYFCASSQQLRSGEAFFGQGTRLTVV.

This clonotype was counted only a few times. The chain uses TRBV7-9 and TRBJ1-3, with TRBD1 matching over 9 bases. The CDR3 has 16 amino acids. The trim removed 5 bases at V and 0 bases at J, leaving 5 bases unmatched. The V gene's germline CDR1 is SEHNR and CDR2 FQNEAQ (reference sequence). CDR3 amino acids: CASSPEDRGSGNTIYF. CDR3 coding DNA: TGTGCCAGCAGCCCGGAGGACAGGGGCTCTGGAAACACCATATATTTT. Drawing the rest from reference TRBV7-9 and TRBJ1-3, the complete variable domain is DTGVSQNPRHKITKRGQNVTFRCDPISEHNRLYWYRQTLGQGPEFLTYFQNEAQLEKSRLLSDRFSAERPKGSFSTLEIQRTEQGDSAMYLCASSPEDRGSGNTIYFGEGSWLTVV.

This clonotype was counted only a few times. This chain uses TRBV24-1 with TRBJ2-3; D is perhaps TRBD2 (6 bases). V was clipped by 1 base and J by 1 base, with 8 bases between them. This CDR3 comprises 15 residues. Germline assignment: CDR1 KGHDR and CDR2 SFDVKD. The CDR3 sequence: CATSDFGGGTDTQYF. CDR3 bases: TGTGCCACCAGTGATTTCGGCGGGGGCACAGATACGCAGTATTTT.

The rearrangement uses TRBV9 and TRBJ2-1; 8 nucleotides line up with TRBD1. Germline-derived CDR1 and CDR2 are SGDLS and YYNGEE. Trimming cost V 1 base and J 7 bases; bases outside gene matches: 16. This CDR3 region has 18 residues. CDR3 coding DNA: TGTGCCAGCAGCGTAAGAGCCAACAGGGGGACGGTCTTTAATGAGCAGTTCTTC. Translation: CASSVRANRGTVFNEQFF.

The chain employs TRBV5-6 and TRBJ2-3; tentative D call: TRBD2 (5 bases). This CDR3 comprises 17 residues. Germline CDR1 reads SGHDT; CDR2 reads YYEEEE. V gave up 0 bases and J gave up 5 bases, with 19 bases separating them. The CDR3 is CASSLDRGGPAGDTQYF. The CDR3 bases are TGTGCCAGCAGCTTGGACCGCGGCGGTCCCGCGGGAGATACGCAGTATTTT.

The rearrangement links TRBV6-6 to TRBJ1-1; D is undetermined. This CDR3 comprises 14 residues. Trimming removed 5 bases at V and 4 bases at J, with 14 bases between. CDR1 and CDR2 (germline): MNHNY, SVGAGI (reference sequence). The CDR3 protein is CASSEEADVTEAFF. CDR3 nucleotide sequence: TGTGCCAGCAGTGAAGAGGCAGACGTCACTGAAGCTTTCTTT.